Presented here are 4 T cell receptor beta chains from one specimen sequenced in a study of T cell changes during pregnancy in multiple sclerosis. Using immunoSEQ multiplex PCR, the repertoire was profiled, and TCRdb retains in-frame clones only, with some absent. Of about 87,000 clones listed, just over 90% are singletons. The sequencing used peripheral blood, collected in the third trimester of pregnancy. These receptors were obtained from a female donor in good health, enrolled as a control in a pregnancy study.

The chain joins TRBV6-1 to TRBJ1-5, with a weak D call TRBD1 (5 bases). V was pared by 2 bases and J by 4 bases, with 12 bases between. Germline V gene sequence: CDR1 MNHNS, CDR2 SASEGT. CDR3 size: 15 residues. DNA of the CDR3: TGTGCCAGCAGTGAATTGGGGAGGGGAAATCAGCCCCAGCATTTT. Translation gives CASSELGRGNQPQHF.

V gene TRBV5-6 combines with J gene TRBJ2-5; D is ambiguous. Trimming shortened V by 4 bases and J by 0 bases, and 10 bases separated the two germline ends. The CDR3 contains 14 residues. CDR1 and CDR2 (germline): SGHDT, YYEEEE. This CDR3 is CASSVSAYQETQYF. The CDR3 bases are TGTGCCAGCAGCGTCTCAGCGTACCAAGAGACCCAGTACTTC.

This chain connects TRBV28 to TRBJ2-1, with D possibly TRBD2 on 5 matching bases. Germline CDR1 and CDR2: MDHEN and SYDVKM. CDR3 length equals 15 residues. The V gene lost 7 bases and the J gene lost 0 bases, with 13 bases spanning the gap. CDR3 nucleotides: TGTGCCAGCACCATCACGGGGAGCTCCTACAATGAGCAGTTCTTC. Protein product: CASTITGSSYNEQFF.

The gene calls are TRBV19 and TRBJ2-7; 9 nucleotides align to TRBD2. The CDR3 loop spans 14 amino acids. The trim removed 3 bases at V and 6 bases at J, leaving 6 bases unmatched. Germline-derived CDR1 and CDR2 are LNHDA and SQIVND (reference sequence). The CDR3 reads CASSMGGLAGEQYF. The CDR3 bases are TGTGCCAGTAGTATGGGGGGACTAGCTGGCGAGCAGTACTTC. The whole variable domain, remainder taken from reference TRBV19 and TRBJ2-7, is DGGITQSPKYLFRKEGQNVTLSCEQNLNHDAMYWYRQDPGQGLRLIYYSQIVNDFQKGDIAEGYSVSREKKESFPLTVTSAQKNPTAFYLCASSMGGLAGEQYFGPGTRLTVT.